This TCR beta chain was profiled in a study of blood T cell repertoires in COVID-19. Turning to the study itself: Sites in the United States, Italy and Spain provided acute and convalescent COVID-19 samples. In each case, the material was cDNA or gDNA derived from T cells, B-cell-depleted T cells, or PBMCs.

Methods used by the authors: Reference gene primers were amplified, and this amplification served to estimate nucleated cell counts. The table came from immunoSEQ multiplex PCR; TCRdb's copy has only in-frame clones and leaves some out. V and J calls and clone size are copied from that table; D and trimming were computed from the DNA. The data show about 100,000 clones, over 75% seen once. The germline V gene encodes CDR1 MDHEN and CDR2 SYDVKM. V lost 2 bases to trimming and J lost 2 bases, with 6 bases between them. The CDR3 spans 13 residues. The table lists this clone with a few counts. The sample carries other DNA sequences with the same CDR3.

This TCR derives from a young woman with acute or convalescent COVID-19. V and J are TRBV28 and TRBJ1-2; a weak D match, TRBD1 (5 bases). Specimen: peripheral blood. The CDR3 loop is CASSLGGNYGYTF. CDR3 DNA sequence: TGTGCCAGCAGTTTAGGGGGGAACTATGGCTACACCTTC.